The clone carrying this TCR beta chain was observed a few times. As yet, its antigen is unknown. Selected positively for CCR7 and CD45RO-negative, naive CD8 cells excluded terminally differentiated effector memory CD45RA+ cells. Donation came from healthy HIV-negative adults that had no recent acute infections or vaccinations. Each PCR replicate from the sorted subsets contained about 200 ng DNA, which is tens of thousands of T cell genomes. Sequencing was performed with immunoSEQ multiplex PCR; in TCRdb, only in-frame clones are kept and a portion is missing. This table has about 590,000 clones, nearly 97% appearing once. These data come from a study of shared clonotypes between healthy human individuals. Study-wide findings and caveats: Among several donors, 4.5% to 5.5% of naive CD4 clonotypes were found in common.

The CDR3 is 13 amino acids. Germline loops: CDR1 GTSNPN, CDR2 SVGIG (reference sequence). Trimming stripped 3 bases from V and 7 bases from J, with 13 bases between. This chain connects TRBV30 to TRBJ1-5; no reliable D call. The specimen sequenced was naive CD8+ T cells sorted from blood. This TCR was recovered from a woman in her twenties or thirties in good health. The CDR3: CAWSGRIGQPQHF. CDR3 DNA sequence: TGTGCCTGGAGCGGCAGGATCGGGCAGCCCCAGCATTTT.